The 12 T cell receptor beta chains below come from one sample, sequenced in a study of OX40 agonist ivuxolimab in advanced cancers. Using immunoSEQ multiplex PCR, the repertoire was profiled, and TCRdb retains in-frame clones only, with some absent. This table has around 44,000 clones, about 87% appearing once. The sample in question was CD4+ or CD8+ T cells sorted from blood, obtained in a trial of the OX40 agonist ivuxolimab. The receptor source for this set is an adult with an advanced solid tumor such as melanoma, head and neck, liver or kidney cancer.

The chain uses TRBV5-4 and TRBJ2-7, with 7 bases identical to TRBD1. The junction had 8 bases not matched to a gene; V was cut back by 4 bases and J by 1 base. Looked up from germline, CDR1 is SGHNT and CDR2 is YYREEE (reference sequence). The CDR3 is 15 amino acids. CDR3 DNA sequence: TGTGCCAGCAGCCCGGAACAGGGGCCTTCCTACGAGCAGTACTTC. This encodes CASSPEQGPSYEQYF.

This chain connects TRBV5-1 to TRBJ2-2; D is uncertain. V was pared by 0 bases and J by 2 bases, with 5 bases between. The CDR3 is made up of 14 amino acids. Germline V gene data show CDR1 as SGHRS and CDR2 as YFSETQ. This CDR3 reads CASSLDSNTGELFF. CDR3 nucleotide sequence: TGCGCCAGCAGCTTGGACTCAAACACCGGGGAGCTGTTTTTT.

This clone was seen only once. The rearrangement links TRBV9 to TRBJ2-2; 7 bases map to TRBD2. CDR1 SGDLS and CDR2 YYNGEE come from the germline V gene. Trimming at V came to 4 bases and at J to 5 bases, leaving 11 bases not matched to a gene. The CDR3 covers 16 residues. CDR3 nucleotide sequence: TGTGCCAGCAGCCCGGGACTACCTACGGGGACCGGGGAGCTGTTTTTT. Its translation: CASSPGLPTGTGELFF. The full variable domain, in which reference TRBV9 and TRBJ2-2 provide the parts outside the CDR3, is DSGVTQTPKHLITATGQRVTLRCSPRSGDLSVYWYQQSLDQGLQFLIQYYNGEERAKGNILERFSAQQFPDLHSELNLSSLELGDSALYFCASSPGLPTGTGELFFGEGSRLTVL.

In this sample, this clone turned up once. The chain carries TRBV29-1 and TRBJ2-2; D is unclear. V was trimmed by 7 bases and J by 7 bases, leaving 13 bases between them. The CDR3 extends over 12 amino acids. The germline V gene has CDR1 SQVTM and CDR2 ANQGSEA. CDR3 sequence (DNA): TGCAGCGGATGTGCGATCGGCGGGGAGCTGTTTTTT. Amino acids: CSGCAIGGELFF.

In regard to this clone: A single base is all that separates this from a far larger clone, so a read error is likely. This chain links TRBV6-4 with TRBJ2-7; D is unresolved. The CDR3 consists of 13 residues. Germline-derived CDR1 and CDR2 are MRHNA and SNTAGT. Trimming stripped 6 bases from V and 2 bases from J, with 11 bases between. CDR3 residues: CASRAEGPYEQYF. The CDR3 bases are TGTGCCAGCAGGGCGGAAGGTCCCTACGAGCAGTACTTC.

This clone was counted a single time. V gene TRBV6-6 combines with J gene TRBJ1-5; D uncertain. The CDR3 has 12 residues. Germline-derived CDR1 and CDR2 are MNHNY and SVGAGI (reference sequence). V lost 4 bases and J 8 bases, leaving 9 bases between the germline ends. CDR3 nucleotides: TGTGCCAGCAGTTTGGTTGGGAAGCCCCAGCATTTT. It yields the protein CASSLVGKPQHF.

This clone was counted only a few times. The CDR3 loop reads CASSSDHGYTF. The CDR3 DNA is TGTGCCAGCAGTTCTGACCATGGCTACACCTTC. The chain carries TRBV28 and TRBJ1-2; D uncertain. The CDR3 sequence is 11 residues long. Germline lookup yields CDR1 MDHEN and CDR2 SYDVKM. V shed 4 bases and J shed 6 bases, with 6 bases lying between them.

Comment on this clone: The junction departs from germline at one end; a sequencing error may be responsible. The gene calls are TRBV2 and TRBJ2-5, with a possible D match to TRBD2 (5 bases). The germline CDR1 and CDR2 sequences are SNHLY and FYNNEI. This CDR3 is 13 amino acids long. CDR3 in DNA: TGTGCCAGCAGCTCTCGGAAGGGAGCCCTACCCCACTTC. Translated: CASSSRKGALPHF.

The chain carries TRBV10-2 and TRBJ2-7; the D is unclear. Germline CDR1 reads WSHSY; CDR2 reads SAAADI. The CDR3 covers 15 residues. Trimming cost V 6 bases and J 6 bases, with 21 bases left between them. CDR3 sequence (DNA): TGCGCCAGCAGGGGTGGGCCAGAGGTATTGCTCGAGCAGTACTTC. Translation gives CASRGGPEVLLEQYF.

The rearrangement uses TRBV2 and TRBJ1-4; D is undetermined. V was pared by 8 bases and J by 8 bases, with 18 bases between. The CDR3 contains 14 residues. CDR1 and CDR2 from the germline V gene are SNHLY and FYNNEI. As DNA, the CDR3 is TGTGCCAGCGCCCCGGGATTTAGCCTGGAAAAACTGTTTTTT. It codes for CASAPGFSLEKLFF.

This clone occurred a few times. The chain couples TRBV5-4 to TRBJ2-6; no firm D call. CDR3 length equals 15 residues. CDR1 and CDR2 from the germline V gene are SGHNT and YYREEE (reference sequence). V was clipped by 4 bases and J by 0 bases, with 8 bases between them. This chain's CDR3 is CASSQQYSGANVLTF. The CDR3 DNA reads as TGTGCCAGCAGCCAGCAGTACTCTGGGGCCAACGTCCTGACTTTC.

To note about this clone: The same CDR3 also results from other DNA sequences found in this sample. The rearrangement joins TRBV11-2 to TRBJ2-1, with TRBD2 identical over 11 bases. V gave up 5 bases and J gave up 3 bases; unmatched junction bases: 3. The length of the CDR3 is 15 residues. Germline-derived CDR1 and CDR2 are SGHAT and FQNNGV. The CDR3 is CASSLGTSGYNEQFF. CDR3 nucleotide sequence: TGTGCCAGCAGCCTAGGGACTAGCGGCTACAATGAGCAGTTCTTC.